This record covers a single T cell receptor beta chain. Its matching antigen is unknown. At collection, donors were nominally healthy, but unrecorded immune exposures were probable. This entry is derived from a study of cytomegalovirus exposure and HLA in healthy donors. Study findings and constraints: Among TCR beta chains, those listed as cytomegalovirus-associated numbered fewer than 200. In an earlier analysis, most TCR beta V segments were productive about 87% or about 30% of the time. As immune exposure information, only CMV serostatus was available.

Between the trimmed V and J ends, which lost 1 base and 4 bases, there was a span of 6 bases. The CDR3 loop spans 12 amino acids. Per the germline V gene, CDR1 is SGHDT and CDR2 is YYEEEE. This PCR relied on a set of 60 Vbeta primers and 13 Jbeta primers. Sequencing used immunoSEQ multiplex PCR; TCRdb keeps in-frame clones, though not all of them. Here the sample spans about 97,000 clones, 77% being singletons. This receptor was taken from a male donor in good health and CMV-seropositive. Sequenced: PBMCs. This chain links TRBV5-6 with TRBJ2-7; no reliable D call. The CDR3 coding sequence is TGTGCCAGCAGCTTGAACAGATACGAGCAGTACTTC. Translation gives CASSLNRYEQYF.